The 12 T cell receptor beta chains below come from one sample, sequenced in a study of PD-L1 blockade in urothelial cancer (dated by TCRdb to 2017 to 2019). The library came from the immunoSEQ multiplex PCR assay. The source is immuneACCESS, and TCRdb retained only in-frame sequences with V and J called. Part of the clones is not carried over; for the studies checked, unresolved V genes explain less than half of this, and the remainder is unexplained. The sample includes about 110,000 clones, with under 85% observed a single time. The ten largest clones take up 2% to 2.5% of the sample. The sequencing here drew on PBMCs, taken around atezolizumab (anti-PD-L1) treatment. The receptor source for this set is a man in his forties or fifties with urothelial cancer.

The gene calls are TRBV15 and TRBJ2-1; TRBD1 matches 9 bases. V shed 1 base, J shed 8 bases, and the junction held 6 bases outside the gene matches. Looked up from germline, CDR1 is LNHNV and CDR2 is YYDKDF (reference sequence). The CDR3 totals 15 residues. The CDR3 DNA is TGTGCCACCAGCAGAGGGACAGGGGTTTACCATGAGCAGTTCTTC. It translates to CATSRGTGVYHEQFF.

This clone was found once. The chain has TRBV6-4 and TRBJ2-3, with TRBD1 identical over 7 bases. This CDR3 contains 14 residues. After removal of 4 bases from V and 1 base from J, the junction contained 2 bases not matched to a gene. The germline V gene has CDR1 MRHNA and CDR2 SNTAGT. CDR3 in DNA: TGTGCCAGCAGTGCCACAGGGGGCACAGATACGCAGTATTTT. Protein: CASSATGGTDTQYF.

The genes are TRBV30 and TRBJ1-1, with D possibly TRBD1 on 6 matching bases. The CDR3 consists of 14 residues. V was trimmed by 1 base and J by 0 bases, leaving 9 bases between them. The germline V gene has CDR1 GTSNPN and CDR2 SVGIG (reference sequence). CDR3: CAWSAGGLNTEAFF. CDR3 bases: TGTGCCTGGAGTGCGGGGGGGCTGAACACTGAAGCTTTCTTT.

The chain couples TRBV6-5 to TRBJ2-7, with 8 bases fitting TRBD2. CDR1 and CDR2 from the germline V gene are MNHEY and SVGAGI. The CDR3 extends over 13 amino acids. The J segment lost 7 bases and the V segment lost 6 bases, leaving 8 bases of the junction unmatched. CDR3 region: CASSSVAGWEQYF. The CDR3 region has the DNA TGTGCCAGCAGCTCTGTAGCGGGATGGGAGCAGTACTTC.

This clone was counted between two and nine times. The chain combines TRBV7-9 with TRBJ1-1; D call uncertain. There are 15 residues in the CDR3. V was shortened by 5 bases and J by 5 bases, with 18 bases between the two germline ends. From germline, CDR1 is SEHNR and CDR2 FQNEAQ (reference sequence). CDR3 sequence reads: CASSAKERVGTEAFF. For the CDR3, the DNA is TGTGCCAGCAGCGCCAAGGAACGGGTGGGTACTGAAGCTTTCTTT.

Concerning this clone itself: The same CDR3 can be traced to other DNA sequences in this sample. The chain joins TRBV18 to TRBJ2-7; a possible D gene is TRBD1 (5 bases). V was trimmed by 1 base and J by 7 bases, leaving 14 bases between them. The germline gives CDR1 KGHSH, CDR2 LQKENI. The CDR3 sequence is 14 residues long. CDR3 DNA sequence: TGTGCCAGCTCACCACAGGAAAGGGGCGGAGAGCAGTACTTC. Protein: CASSPQERGGEQYF.

This chain links TRBV9 with TRBJ2-1; 8 nucleotides align to TRBD2. CDR3 length: 17 amino acids. V lost 0 bases and J lost 8; bases outside the gene matches: 13. Germline CDR1 and CDR2: SGDLS and YYNGEE. CDR3 sequence: CASSVDTAGEGWDEQFF. The CDR3 DNA reads TGTGCCAGCAGCGTAGATACAGCGGGAGAGGGTTGGGATGAGCAGTTCTTC.

The chain joins TRBV6-5 to TRBJ1-1, with D tentatively TRBD1 (6 bases). The length of the CDR3 is 14 residues. Germline V gene sequence: CDR1 MNHEY, CDR2 SVGAGI. V lost 5 bases, J lost 1 base, and 11 bases lay in between. The CDR3 loop is CASSPDRRNTEAFF. The CDR3 nucleotides read TGTGCCAGCAGTCCTGACAGGAGGAACACTGAAGCTTTCTTT.

This sequence joins TRBV9 and TRBJ2-1; 7 bases match TRBD1. Germline trimming cut 0 bases from V and 8 bases from J; bases unmatched to any gene: 8. This CDR3 is built from 15 residues. The germline V gene encodes CDR1 SGDLS and CDR2 YYNGEE. The CDR3: CASSVGAGGKDEQFF. The CDR3 coding sequence is TGTGCCAGCAGCGTAGGGGCAGGGGGTAAGGATGAGCAGTTCTTC.

The V call is TRBV16, the J call TRBJ2-7; TRBD1 matches at 7 bases. The J segment lost 2 bases and the V segment lost 2 bases, leaving 9 bases of the junction unmatched. This CDR3 contains 16 residues. Germline assignment: CDR1 KGHSY and CDR2 FQNENV. The CDR3, as DNA: TGTGCCAGCAGCCAACCCCATCAGGGGGAGACCTACGAGCAGTACTTC. Its translation: CASSQPHQGETYEQYF.

The chain carries TRBV14 and TRBJ2-7, with D possibly matching TRBD2 (5 bases). Germline CDR1 reads SGHDN; CDR2 reads FVKESK. This CDR3 region has 15 residues. V was cut by 0 bases and J by 4 bases, with 13 bases left in between. The CDR3 loop reads CASSQETGKGYEQYF. Written as DNA, the CDR3 is TGTGCCAGCAGCCAAGAAACGGGGAAAGGATACGAGCAGTACTTC.

The chain has TRBV30 and TRBJ2-7, with D perhaps TRBD2 (5 bases). CDR3 size: 17 residues. V was clipped by 0 bases and J by 5 bases, with 23 bases between them. Per the germline V gene, CDR1 is GTSNPN and CDR2 is SVGIG (reference sequence). The CDR3 region is CAWSVWTREPLGDEQYF. The CDR3 DNA reads TGTGCCTGGAGTGTCTGGACTCGAGAACCCCTGGGCGACGAGCAGTACTTC.